The 4 T cell receptor beta chains given below trace back to one sample, sequenced in a study of shared clonotypes between healthy human individuals. Using immunoSEQ multiplex PCR, the repertoire was profiled, and TCRdb retains in-frame clones only, with some absent. The sample has around 1.5 million clones; approximately 98% are singletons. Sequenced input: naive CD4+ T cells sorted from blood. The subset was: CD45RA+ positively selected. Source of these receptors: a man under 40 in good health.

The chain links TRBV6-1 to TRBJ2-7; TRBD2 might be the D (6 bases). The V end was cut by 7 bases, the J end by 4 bases, with 11 bases between. This CDR3 has 12 amino acids. Germline V gives CDR1 MNHNS, CDR2 SASEGT. The CDR3 DNA sequence: TGTGCCAGCATGCGGGGCCTGTACGAGCAGTACTTC. Translation: CASMRGLYEQYF.

The V gene is TRBV6-5, the J gene TRBJ2-4; tentative D call: TRBD2 (7 bases). CDR1 MNHEY and CDR2 SVGAGI come from the germline V gene. Between the trimmed V and J ends, which lost 6 bases and 7 bases, there was a span of 19 bases. The CDR3 contains 15 residues. The CDR3 sequence is CASRGGVSLSNIQYF. The CDR3 DNA reads as TGTGCCAGCAGAGGGGGGGTTTCGCTATCGAACATTCAGTACTTC.

CDR3 in amino acids: CASSRGGRGEQFF. For the CDR3, the DNA is TGTGCCAGCTCAAGGGGCGGGAGAGGTGAGCAGTTCTTC. This chain uses TRBV18 with TRBJ2-1, with 7 bases matching TRBD2. Germline V gene lookup returns CDR1 KGHSH and CDR2 LQKENI. The CDR3 length is 13 residues. V trimming: 5 bases; J trimming: 9 bases; junction bases outside the gene matches: 7.

The V and J genes are TRBV15 and TRBJ2-3, with a weak D call TRBD2 (6 bases). CDR3 length: 16 residues. With 0 bases removed from V and 2 bases from J, the gap between germline ends came to 12 bases. The V gene's germline CDR1 is LNHNV and CDR2 YYDKDF (reference sequence). CDR3 loop: CATSRDQAGPTDTQYF. CDR3 bases: TGTGCCACCAGCAGAGATCAGGCGGGGCCCACAGATACGCAGTATTTT.